This paragraph covers one TCR beta chain sequence. Antigen: not known. Germline CDR1 and CDR2: SEHNR and FQNEAQ (reference sequence). This CDR3 contains 15 residues. V dropped 5 bases and J dropped 0; count of bases not matched to a gene: 5. These data originate in a study of yellow fever vaccine responses in identical twins. The study's findings and limits: A vaccine T cell response that seemed partly convergent and partly personalized was reported in twins.

One entry per CDR3 protein, called by TCRdb with MiXCR from the RT-PCR reads. The sample contains fewer than 11,000 distinct CDR3 sequences, roughly 83% of which appear only once. The receptor was derived from a woman aged 18 to 35 who received the yellow fever vaccine. J is TRBJ1-1 and V is TRBV7-9; 8 bases fit TRBD1. Sequenced material: T cells from blood (PBMCs), unsorted or a sorted subset (not recorded which), taken before or after yellow fever vaccination (not recorded which). CDR3 sequence reads: CASSRRQGMNTEAFF. The CDR3 DNA is TGTGCCAGCAGCCGACGACAGGGGATGAACACTGAAGCTTTCTTT.